A single sample is the source of the 6 T cell receptor beta chains below, sequenced in a study of identical twins. MiXCR, run by TCRdb on the 5' RACE reads, gives a single entry per CDR3 protein. The repertoire has 300,000 to 400,000 distinct CDR3 sequences, over 9% of them found once; the top ten carry 7.2%. Another study also made use of these data, one on yellow fever vaccine responses in identical twins.

Sequenced: CD8+ T cells sorted from blood. The receptors shown here come from a woman aged 18-29 years in good health.

This clonotype has a count of ten or more. This chain connects TRBV11-2 to TRBJ2-1; 8 bases align to TRBD2. The CDR3 spans 15 residues. The germline gives CDR1 SGHAT, CDR2 FQNNGV. With V trimmed by 1 base and J by 4 bases, 3 bases remained unmatched. This CDR3 reads CASSLAGGIYNEQFF. The CDR3 coding sequence is TGTGCCAGCAGCTTAGCGGGGGGGATTTACAATGAGCAGTTCTTC.

The sample holds a few counts of this clonotype. The V gene is TRBV4-1, the J gene TRBJ2-1; 8 positions agree with TRBD2. V lost 1 base, J lost 15 bases, and 17 bases stayed unmatched. This CDR3 is built from 16 residues. Germline lookup yields CDR1 MGHRA and CDR2 YSYEKL. For the CDR3, the DNA is TGCGCCAGCAGCCAAGGAGGGGTGCTTACGGGAGGGCTGCTGTTCTTC. It yields the protein CASSQGGVLTGGLLFF.

This clonotype was observed many times. The J gene is TRBJ1-1, the V gene TRBV3-1; D perhaps matches TRBD1 (6 bases). The CDR3 extends over 13 amino acids. The V gene lost 7 bases and the J gene lost 1 base, with 10 bases spanning the gap. The germline V gene has CDR1 LGHDT and CDR2 YNNKEL (reference sequence). The CDR3 DNA reads TGTGCCAGCACTGGGGGCGGGAACACTGAAGCTTTCTTT. It translates to CASTGGGNTEAFF.

This clonotype came up many times. The chain has TRBV6-2 or TRBV6-3 and TRBJ1-5, with D hard to call. The length of the CDR3 is 12 residues. Per germline, CDR1 MNHEY and CDR2 SVGEGT. Trimming removed 5 bases at V and 3 bases at J, with 5 bases between. CDR3 loop: CASSTFNQPQHF. CDR3 in DNA: TGTGCCAGCAGTACCTTCAATCAGCCCCAGCATTTT.

This clonotype was recorded a few times. The chain is built from TRBV27 and TRBJ1-4; no clear D gene. The CDR3 is made up of 14 amino acids. Germline V gene sequence: CDR1 MNHEY, CDR2 SMNVEV (reference sequence). The V end lost 6 bases, the J end lost 0 bases, and 8 bases lay between the germline ends. The CDR3 coding sequence is TGTGCCAGCAGGACCGGGACAACTAATGAAAAACTGTTTTTT. This sequence encodes CASRTGTTNEKLFF. The full variable domain, its missing parts supplied by reference TRBV27 and TRBJ1-4, is EAQVTQNPRYLITVTGKKLTVTCSQNMNHEYMSWYRQDPGLGLRQIYYSMNVEVTDKGDVPEGYKVSRKEKRNFPLILESPSPNQTSLYFCASRTGTTNEKLFFGSGTQLSVL.

This clonotype came up many times. The rearrangement uses TRBV4-1 and TRBJ2-7; D is possibly TRBD1 or TRBD2 (5 bases each). V lost 3 bases and J lost 0, with 15 bases in between. CDR3 length: 16 residues. Germline V gives CDR1 MGHRA, CDR2 YSYEKL. The CDR3 nucleotides read TGCGCCAGCAGCCATTACGGGACGGCTAGCTCCTACGAGCAGTACTTC. Its protein product is CASSHYGTASSYEQYF.